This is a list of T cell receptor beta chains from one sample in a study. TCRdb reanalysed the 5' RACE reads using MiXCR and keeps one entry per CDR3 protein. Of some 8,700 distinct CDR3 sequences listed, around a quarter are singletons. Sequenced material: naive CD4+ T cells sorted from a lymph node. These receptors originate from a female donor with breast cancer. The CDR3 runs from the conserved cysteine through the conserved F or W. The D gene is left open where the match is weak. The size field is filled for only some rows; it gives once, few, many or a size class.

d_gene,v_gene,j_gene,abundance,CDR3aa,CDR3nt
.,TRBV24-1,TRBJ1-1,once,CATSDSGRLNTEAFF,TGTGCCACCAGTGATTCCGGACGGTTGAACACTGAAGCTTTCTTT
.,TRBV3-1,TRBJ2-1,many,CASSHGTQLNEQFF,TGTGCCAGCAGCCACGGGACTCAACTAAATGAGCAGTTCTTC
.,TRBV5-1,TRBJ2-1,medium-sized,CASSPLQRNEQFF,TGCGCCAGCAGCCCGCTACAGAGGAATGAGCAGTTCTTC
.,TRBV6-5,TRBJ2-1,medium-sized,CASKYRGVGYNEQFF,TGTGCCAGCAAATACCGCGGGGTCGGGTACAATGAGCAGTTCTTC
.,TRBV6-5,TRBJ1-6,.,CASSYNPYVVNSPLHF,TGTGCCAGCAGTTACAACCCTTACGTGGTCAATTCACCCCTCCACTTT
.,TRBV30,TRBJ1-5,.,CAWGVQEQGQPQHF,TGTGCCTGGGGTGTGCAGGAGCAGGGTCAGCCCCAGCATTTT
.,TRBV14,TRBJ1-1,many,CASSQRAGVREAFF,TGTGCCAGCAGCCAAAGGGCAGGGGTTAGAGAAGCTTTCTTT
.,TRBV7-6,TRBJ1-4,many,CASSLDTGVDEKLFF,TGTGCCAGCAGCCTAGACACCGGGGTGGATGAAAAACTGTTTTTT
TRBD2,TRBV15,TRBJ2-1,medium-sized,CATSRLIAGYNEQFF,TGTGCCACCAGCAGATTAATAGCGGGGTACAATGAGCAGTTCTTC
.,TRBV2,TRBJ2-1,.,CAILARWGNEQFF,TGTGCCATCCTAGCCCGTTGGGGTAATGAGCAGTTCTTC
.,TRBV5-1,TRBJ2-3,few,CASSSVTDTQYF,TGCGCCAGCAGCTCGGTCACAGATACGCAGTATTTT
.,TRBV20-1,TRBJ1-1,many,CSARDDGLNTEAFF,TGCAGTGCTAGAGATGACGGACTGAACACTGAAGCTTTCTTT
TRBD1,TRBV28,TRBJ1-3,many,CASSGDRGRYGNTIYF,TGTGCCAGCAGCGGAGACAGGGGGAGGTATGGAAACACCATATATTTT
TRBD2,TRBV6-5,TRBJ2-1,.,CASSYGTSGSSYNEQFF,TGTGCCAGCAGTTATGGGACTAGCGGGAGCTCCTACAATGAGCAGTTCTTC
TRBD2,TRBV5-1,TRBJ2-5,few,CASSIGLARRETQYF,TGCGCCAGCAGCATAGGACTAGCTAGGCGGGAGACCCAGTACTTC
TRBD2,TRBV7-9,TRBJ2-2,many,CASSLLAGETGELFF,TGTGCCAGCAGCTTATTAGCGGGAGAAACTGGGGAGCTGTTTTTT
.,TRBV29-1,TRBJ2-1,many,CSVDVSPRNEQFF,TGCAGCGTTGACGTCTCGCCCCGCAATGAGCAGTTCTTC
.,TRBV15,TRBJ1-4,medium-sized,CATSRDSSVSYPSTNEKLFF,TGTGCCACCAGCAGAGATAGCTCGGTGTCGTATCCTTCAACTAATGAAAAACTGTTTTTT
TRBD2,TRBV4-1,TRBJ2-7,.,CASSPAGLAAYEQYF,TGCGCCAGCAGCCCCGCGGGACTAGCGGCCTACGAGCAGTACTTC
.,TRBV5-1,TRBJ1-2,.,CAGSYLGSYGYTF,TGCGCCGGCAGCTACTTAGGCAGCTATGGCTACACCTTC
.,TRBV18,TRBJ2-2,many,CASSPGVPANTGELFF,TGTGCCAGCTCACCAGGGGTCCCGGCGAACACCGGGGAGCTGTTTTTT
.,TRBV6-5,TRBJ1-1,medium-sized,CASSKKGQRGTEAFF,TGTGCCAGCAGCAAAAAAGGACAGAGGGGCACTGAAGCTTTCTTT
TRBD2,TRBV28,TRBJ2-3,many,CASRLAGSTDTQYF,TGTGCCAGCAGACTAGCGGGAAGCACAGATACGCAGTATTTT
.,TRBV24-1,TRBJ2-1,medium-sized,CATSDTWGKNNEQFF,TGTGCCACCAGTGATACATGGGGAAAGAACAATGAGCAGTTCTTC
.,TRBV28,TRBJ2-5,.,CASSSLFAGAAETQYF,TGTGCCAGCAGTTCTCTATTTGCGGGCGCCGCGGAGACCCAGTACTTC
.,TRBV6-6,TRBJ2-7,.,CASSLGRLPTYEQYF,TGTGCCAGCAGTCTCGGCCGTTTACCCACCTACGAGCAGTACTTC
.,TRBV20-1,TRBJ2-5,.,CSARDKESLRETQYF,TGCAGTGCTAGAGATAAGGAGAGCCTCCGGGAGACCCAGTACTTC
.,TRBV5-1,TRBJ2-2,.,CASRPLGGGANTGELFF,TGCGCCAGCAGACCCCTGGGAGGAGGAGCGAACACCGGGGAGCTGTTTTTT
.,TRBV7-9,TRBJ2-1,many,CASSLARGPRVYNEQFF,TGTGCCAGCAGCTTAGCGCGGGGACCCAGGGTCTACAATGAGCAGTTCTTC
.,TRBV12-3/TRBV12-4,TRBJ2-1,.,CASSPGRRPGNERFF,TGTGCCAGCAGCCCCGGACGACGACCGGGCAATGAGCGGTTCTTC
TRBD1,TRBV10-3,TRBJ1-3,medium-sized,CAIREQGSGNTIYF,TGTGCCATCAGGGAACAGGGGTCTGGAAACACCATATATTTT
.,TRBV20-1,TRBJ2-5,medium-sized,CSARSGETQYF,TGCAGTGCTAGATCCGGGGAGACCCAGTACTTC
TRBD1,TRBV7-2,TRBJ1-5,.,CASSLGHRGIHHQPQHF,TGTGCCAGCAGCTTAGGGCACAGGGGGATACACCATCAGCCCCAGCATTTT
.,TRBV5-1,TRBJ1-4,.,CASSPDWTGDGEKLFF,TGCGCCAGCAGCCCCGACTGGACGGGGGACGGGGAAAAACTGTTTTTT
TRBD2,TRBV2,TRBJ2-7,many,CASRTSGAYEQYF,TGTGCCAGCAGGACTAGCGGGGCCTACGAGCAGTACTTC
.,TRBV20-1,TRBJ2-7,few,CSASSGFGYEQYF,TGCAGTGCTAGCTCCGGGTTTGGTTACGAGCAGTACTTC
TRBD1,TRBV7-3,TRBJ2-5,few,CASSWTGQETQYF,TGTGCCAGCAGCTGGACAGGGCAAGAGACCCAGTACTTC
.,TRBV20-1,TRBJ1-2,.,CSAGTVNYGHTF,TGCAGCGCTGGAACAGTAAACTATGGCCACACCTTC
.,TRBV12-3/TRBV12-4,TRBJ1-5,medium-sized,CASHRGGNQPQHF,TGTGCCTCTCATAGGGGGGGCAATCAGCCCCAGCATTTT
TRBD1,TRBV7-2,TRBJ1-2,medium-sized,CASSPSGQANYGYTF,TGTGCCAGCAGCCCCTCGGGACAGGCTAACTATGGCTACACCTTC
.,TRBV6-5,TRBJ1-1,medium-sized,CANRKQGSTEAFF,TGTGCCAACAGGAAACAGGGATCCACTGAAGCTTTCTTT
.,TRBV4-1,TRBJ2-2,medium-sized,CASSPGIANTGELFF,TGCGCCAGCAGCCCAGGAATCGCGAACACCGGGGAGCTGTTTTTT
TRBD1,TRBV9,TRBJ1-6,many,CASSVADRGLSPLHF,TGTGCCAGCAGCGTAGCCGACAGGGGGCTTTCACCCCTCCACTTT
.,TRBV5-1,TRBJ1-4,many,CASREWQGSEKLFF,TGCGCCAGCAGGGAATGGCAGGGAAGTGAAAAACTGTTTTTT
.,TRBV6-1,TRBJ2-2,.,CASSEGGGFAGELFF,TGTGCCAGCAGTGAAGGGGGTGGGTTCGCCGGGGAGCTGTTTTTT
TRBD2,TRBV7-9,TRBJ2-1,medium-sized,CASSSRTSGRKIF,TGTGCCAGCAGCTCCCGGACTAGCGGGAGAAAGATCTTC
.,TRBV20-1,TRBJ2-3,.,CSARAWGQDKQYF,TGCAGTGCTAGAGCCTGGGGGCAAGATAAGCAGTATTTT
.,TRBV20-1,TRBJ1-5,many,CSARDQLSNQPQHF,TGCAGTGCTAGAGATCAGCTTAGCAATCAGCCCCAGCATTTT
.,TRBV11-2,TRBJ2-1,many,CASSSAGLSSYNEQFF,TGTGCCAGCAGCTCCGCCGGGCTTAGCTCCTACAATGAGCAGTTCTTC
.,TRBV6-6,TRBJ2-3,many,CASSPRSDTQYF,TGTGCCAGCAGTCCCCGGTCCGATACGCAGTATTTT
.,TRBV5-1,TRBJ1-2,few,CASSLARRSGYTF,TGCGCCAGCAGCCTGGCCAGAAGGTCTGGCTACACCTTC
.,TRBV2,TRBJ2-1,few,CASSLVVHNEQFF,TGTGCCAGCAGTTTAGTAGTCCACAATGAGCAGTTCTTC
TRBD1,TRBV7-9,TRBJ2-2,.,CAGIPGQAKNTGELLF,TGTGCCGGCATCCCCGGACAGGCGAAGAACACCGGGGAGCTGTTGTTT
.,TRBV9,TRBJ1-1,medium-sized,CASSVDTGSTEAFF,TGTGCCAGCAGCGTGGACACAGGGAGCACTGAAGCTTTCTTT
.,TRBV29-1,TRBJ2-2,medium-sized,CSVGREDTGELFF,TGCAGCGTTGGCAGGGAGGACACCGGGGAGCTGTTTTTT
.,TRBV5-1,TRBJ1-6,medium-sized,CASSLGGGLAESPLHF,TGCGCCAGCAGCTTGGGGGGGGGTCTGGCCGAATCACCCCTCCACTTT
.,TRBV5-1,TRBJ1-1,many,CASSWGDVQNTEAFF,TGCGCCAGCAGCTGGGGGGACGTACAGAACACTGAAGCTTTCTTT